This entry lists 19 T cell receptor beta chains sequenced from one sample in a study of a mutant IDH1 vaccine in newly diagnosed glioma. Stated time point: week 35, safety follow-up. Each vaccine dose was 300 ug of mutant IDH1 20-mer peptide, with topical imiquimod. Repertoires were generated with immunoSEQ multiplex PCR, while TCRdb's copy carries only in-frame clones and drops some. The sample consists of about 56,000 clones, roughly 90% of them appearing once. Their specific antigens are unknown. The source material was PBMCs, sampled from a glioma patient whose treatment included an IDH1 peptide vaccine. The receptors were sampled from a middle-aged man with glioma.

This clone has a handful of counts. The V gene is TRBV11-2, the J gene TRBJ2-1; no clear D. V was shortened by 2 bases and J by 10 bases, with 6 bases between the two germline ends. There are 11 residues in the CDR3. From germline, CDR1 is SGHAT and CDR2 FQNNGV. The chain's CDR3 is CASSLLLEQFF. In nucleotides, the CDR3 is TGTGCCAGCAGCTTATTGTTGGAGCAGTTCTTC.

The genes are TRBV11-3 and TRBJ2-3; weak D call: TRBD2 (5 bases). Germline-derived CDR1 and CDR2 are SGHNT and YENEEA. V shed 5 bases and J shed 1 base, with 10 bases lying between them. The CDR3 extends over 14 amino acids. CDR3 sequence reads: CASSRGLGTDTQYF. CDR3 DNA sequence: TGTGCCAGCAGCCGAGGACTGGGCACAGATACGCAGTATTTT.

The rearrangement uses TRBV5-4 and TRBJ1-5; D call uncertain. The CDR3 length is 13 residues. Germline V gives CDR1 SGHNT, CDR2 YYREEE (reference sequence). V was cut by 0 bases and J by 0 bases, with 1 base left in between. Here the CDR3 DNA reads TGTGCCAGCAGCTTGGGTAGCAATCAGCCCCAGCATTTT. Its protein is CASSLGSNQPQHF. The full variable domain, its missing parts supplied by reference TRBV5-4 and TRBJ1-5, is ETGVTQSPTHLIKTRGQQVTLRCSSQSGHNTVSWYQQALGQGPQFIFQYYREEENGRGNFPPRFSGLQFPNYSSELNVNALELDDSALYLCASSLGSNQPQHFGDGTRLSIL.

The count of this clone is one. J is TRBJ1-2 and V is TRBV27, with 10 bases fitting TRBD1. Unmatched junction bases numbered 5, after V lost 6 bases and J lost 7 bases. CDR3 length: 13 amino acids. CDR1 and CDR2 (germline): MNHEY, SMNVEV (reference sequence). The CDR3 DNA reads as TGTGCCAGCAGCCATGGGACAGGGGTTGGCTACACCTTC. Amino acid sequence: CASSHGTGVGYTF.

The chain carries TRBV7-8 and TRBJ1-1; D is ambiguous. Trimming cost V 5 bases and J 1 base, with 11 bases left between them. The CDR3 covers 14 residues. Per germline, CDR1 SGHVS and CDR2 FQNEAQ. CDR3 DNA: TGTGCCAGCAGCGAGGACGGTGGGAACACTGAAGCTTTCTTT. The encoded protein is CASSEDGGNTEAFF.

The rearrangement links TRBV4-1 to TRBJ1-4; possibly TRBD1 for D (6 bases). Between the trimmed V and J ends, which lost 1 base and 8 bases, there was a span of 14 bases. This CDR3 is 15 amino acids long. Germline V gene lookup returns CDR1 MGHRA and CDR2 YSYEKL. The CDR3 sequence is CASSQASGVREKLFF. CDR3 DNA: TGCGCCAGCAGCCAAGCGTCAGGGGTTAGGGAAAAACTGTTTTTT.

This chain uses TRBV27 with TRBJ1-5; 8 bases are shared with TRBD1. V dropped 6 bases and J dropped 7; count of bases not matched to a gene: 8. The CDR3 totals 14 residues. Germline V gene lookup returns CDR1 MNHEY and CDR2 SMNVEV (reference sequence). CDR3: CASSPGTGGQPQHF. In nucleotides, the CDR3 is TGTGCCAGCAGCCCCGGGACAGGCGGCCAGCCCCAGCATTTT.

The DNA of the CDR3 is TGTGCCAGCAGCTTGAGAGGGACCACCTACGAGCAGTACTTC. Its protein product is CASSLRGTTYEQYF. The chain carries TRBV5-4 and TRBJ2-7; D is tentatively TRBD1 or TRBD2 (5 bases each). CDR3 length: 14 amino acids. The V gene's germline CDR1 is SGHNT and CDR2 YYREEE (reference sequence). Trimming took off 1 base at V and 2 bases at J, with 10 bases between the two ends.

This clone was seen a few times. CDR3 coding DNA: TGCGCCAGCAGCAGGACGACAGGGGGCGACGAAAAACTGTTTTTT. Its translation is CASSRTTGGDEKLFF. The chain combines TRBV5-1 with TRBJ1-4, with 10 bases that match TRBD1. Germline V CDR1 and CDR2: SGHRS, YFSETQ. The CDR3 is made up of 15 amino acids. V lost 4 bases and J lost 8; bases outside the gene matches: 8.

This clone was detected only once. This chain uses TRBV18 with TRBJ2-3; D may be TRBD1 or TRBD2 (6 bases each). Deletions cut 5 bases from V and 3 bases from J, with 24 bases between. The germline gives CDR1 KGHSH, CDR2 LQKENI. The length of the CDR3 is 18 residues. In DNA, the CDR3 is TGTGCCAGCTCAAAACAGGGCTCGCGGGAAGTCTTTACAGATACGCAGTATTTT. It codes for CASSKQGSREVFTDTQYF. The entire variable domain, with the rest obtained from reference TRBV18 and TRBJ2-3, is as follows: NAGVMQNPRHLVRRRGQEARLRCSPMKGHSHVYWYRQLPEEGLKFMVYLQKENIIDESGMPKERFSAEFPKEGPSILRIQQVVRGDSAAYFCASSKQGSREVFTDTQYFGPGTRLTVL.

The chain couples TRBV7-8 to TRBJ1-5; no reliable D call. Between the trimmed V and J ends, which lost 2 bases and 6 bases, there was a span of 5 bases. The CDR3 extends over 12 amino acids. Germline CDR1 reads SGHVS; CDR2 reads FQNEAQ. The DNA for the CDR3 is TGTGCCAGCAGCTTATTCGCTCAGCCCCAGCATTTT. Its protein product is CASSLFAQPQHF. Full variable domain (missing parts from reference TRBV7-8 and TRBJ1-5): GAGVSQSPRYKVAKRGQDVALRCDPISGHVSLFWYQQALGQGPEFLTYFQNEAQLDKSGLPSDRFFAERPEGSVSTLKIQRTQQEDSAVYLCASSLFAQPQHFGDGTRLSIL.

The chain joins TRBV7-9 to TRBJ2-4; 7 nucleotides align to TRBD1. This CDR3 spans 14 amino acids. After removal of 5 bases from V and 6 bases from J, the junction contained 7 bases not matched to a gene. The germline V gene has CDR1 SEHNR and CDR2 FQNEAQ (reference sequence). The CDR3 nucleotides are TGTGCCAGCAGCCACGACAGGGTCATAAACATTCAGTACTTC. This sequence encodes CASSHDRVINIQYF. The complete variable domain, with remaining parts taken from reference TRBV7-9 and TRBJ2-4, reads DTGVSQNPRHKITKRGQNVTFRCDPISEHNRLYWYRQTLGQGPEFLTYFQNEAQLEKSRLLSDRFSAERPKGSFSTLEIQRTEQGDSAMYLCASSHDRVINIQYFGAGTRLSVL.

The chain is built from TRBV7-2 and TRBJ2-3, with D unclear. Germline V gene sequence: CDR1 SGHTA, CDR2 FQGNSA. V lost 5 bases and J lost 3, with 12 bases in between. CDR3 length: 14 amino acids. The CDR3 spells CASSQTQVTDTQYF. CDR3 nucleotides: TGTGCCAGCAGCCAAACCCAAGTGACAGATACGCAGTATTTT.

The chain links TRBV19 to TRBJ2-1, with 10 bases identical to TRBD1. Trimming at V came to 5 bases and at J to 3 bases, leaving 4 bases not matched to a gene. The CDR3 has 15 amino acids. CDR1 is LNHDA and CDR2 is SQIVND in the germline V gene (reference sequence). The CDR3 region has the DNA TGTGCCAGTAGTCCCGGGACAGGGGTCTACAATGAGCAGTTCTTC. Protein: CASSPGTGVYNEQFF.

The V call is TRBV27, the J call TRBJ1-2, with no clear D. This CDR3 is 14 amino acids long. With 6 bases removed from V and 4 bases from J, the gap between germline ends came to 15 bases. Looked up from germline, CDR1 is MNHEY and CDR2 is SMNVEV (reference sequence). The CDR3 DNA sequence: TGTGCCAGCAGCCGGGCCGGGATCCTCTATGGCTACACCTTC. Its protein product is CASSRAGILYGYTF.

This chain links TRBV5-1 with TRBJ2-3; 10 nucleotides agree with TRBD2. Germline V CDR1 and CDR2: SGHRS, YFSETQ. This CDR3 is built from 16 residues. V lost 5 bases and J lost 0; bases outside the gene matches: 6. The CDR3 protein is CASRLLAGLSTDTQYF. The CDR3 DNA reads as TGCGCCAGCAGATTACTAGCGGGACTTAGCACAGATACGCAGTATTTT.

J is TRBJ2-5 and V is TRBV6-5; D ambiguous. Trimming took off 6 bases at V and 2 bases at J, with 4 bases between the two ends. This CDR3 is built from 11 residues. Germline V gene lookup returns CDR1 MNHEY and CDR2 SVGAGI. This CDR3 is CASSLQETQYF. CDR3 in DNA: TGTGCCAGCAGCCTTCAAGAGACCCAGTACTTC.

V usage is TRBV9 and J usage is TRBJ1-3, with unresolved D. The germline V and J ends were trimmed by 3 bases and 0 bases, with 13 bases remaining between them. CDR1 is SGDLS and CDR2 is YYNGEE in the germline V gene. The length of the CDR3 is 16 residues. This CDR3 reads CASSASLSASGNTIYF. The CDR3 DNA is TGTGCCAGCAGCGCATCCCTTTCCGCCTCTGGAAACACCATATATTTT.

The chain has TRBV18 and TRBJ1-1; 11 bases are shared with TRBD1. Trimming removed 3 bases from V and 4 bases from J; junction bases left unmatched: 10. The CDR3 spans 17 residues. Germline CDR1 reads KGHSH; CDR2 reads LQKENI. CDR3 protein: CASSPLFPGTGGTEAFF. For the CDR3, the DNA is TGTGCCAGCTCACCCCTCTTCCCCGGGACAGGGGGCACTGAAGCTTTCTTT.